This record looks at one TCR beta chain sequence and its context. Its antigen is as yet unknown. One junction end does not reproduce the germline sequence, and a read error may be involved. This specimen comes from a study of tumor and adjacent non-tumor tissue in lung cancer. Study-level results: Tumor repertoires had a smaller top 100 clone share than normal lung.

The CDR3 runs to 16 residues. Germline values: CDR1 LGHNA, CDR2 YNFKEQ. Three rounds of nested PCR, following a modified ARM-PCR protocol, produced the TCRbeta library. TCRdb recomputed calls from the multiplex PCR reads with MiXCR, one row per CDR3 protein. The profile shows fewer than 100,000 distinct CDR3 sequences, under 80% of them singletons. No cell sorting was done before RNA was extracted from the tissue. This non-tumor lung sample came from over 3 cm beyond the tumor edge. Sequencing was done on a sample of distant non-tumor lung tissue. The receptor's source is a woman between 50 and 59 years old with non-small cell lung cancer. The chain combines TRBV4-2 with TRBJ2-3; no firm D call. The CDR3 bases are TGTGCCAGCAGCCCGGCATGCGAGGAGAGCACAGATACGCAGTATTTC. Its translation: CASSPACEESTDTQYF.